The present T cell receptor beta chain was sequenced within a study of blood T cell repertoires in COVID-19 (dated by TCRdb to between 2020 and 2021). Looking at the study overall: The collaborator samples originated in the United States, Italy and Spain and spanned the acute and convalescent phases of COVID-19. Where available, HLA class I and class II types were taken from metadata supplied by the sample provider and were not determined by assay-based typing. The prospective study material was composed of cDNA or gDNA derived from T cells, B-cell-depleted T cells, or PBMCs. Samples came from the ongoing ImmuneRACE study (first 160 participants) plus 1,254 subjects from 6 global collaborators. Deeply sampled blood TCRbeta repertoires from subjects exposed to, actively infected with, or recovered from COVID-19 were included in the dataset. The repertoires were released in a freely available public database meant as a resource for research on the immune response to SARS-CoV-2. Nearly every sample came with metadata listing a de-identified subject ID, COVID-19 status, age in years and sex.

V lost 1 base and J lost 11 bases; the stretch between them is 15 bases long. Counted from cysteine to phenylalanine, this CDR3 has 14 amino acids. Just the 42-base CDR3 DNA is kept, in frame starting at base 1. CDR1 and CDR2 are drawn from the germline V gene (reference sequence): PRHDT, FYEKMQ. With respect to this clone: This clone's antigen is unknown. Within one base of it there is no much larger clone, and no base qualities were kept.

The immunoSEQ Assay, a bias-controlled multiplex PCR, was used to amplify TCRbeta CDR3 regions from genomic DNA. Under the source paper's analysis protocol: Within the assay, amplification of reference gene primers was used to estimate how many nucleated cells each sample contained. To quantify the absolute abundance of each unique TCRbeta CDR3 rearrangement, sequence reads were collapsed and filtered. For each sample, productive Simpson clonality was calculated as the square root of Simpson's diversity index across productive rearrangements. TCRdb provides this immuneACCESS table in a form limited to in-frame rearrangements. Some clones are lacking; in checked studies, under half of them reflect an unresolved V gene, and why the rest are absent is not known. V, J and clone size are those of that table, while D and trimming were read from the DNA. Across this sample there are 300,000 to 400,000 clones, with approximately 88% seen only once. The ten largest clones add up to 5% to 6% of the sample.

The paper as a whole reports these results and caveats: How much clinical and demographic metadata was included differed by source and by participant, and the metadata was provided uncurated.

In the prospective study, participants were roughly 18 to 100 years old, resided in 25 or so geographic areas of the United States, and were enrolled through a virtual design. To assign participants to cohorts, the prospective study relied on clinical history that participants themselves reported in a screening survey and a study questionnaire. Recovered participants in ImmuneRACE Cohort 3 were defined as having two consecutive negative NP/OP PCR tests, clearance from a healthcare professional, or resolution of symptoms. Each participant in the prospective study had whole blood, serum and a nasopharyngeal or oropharyngeal swab collected by mobile phlebotomists. Additional blood draws and questionnaires over a roughly two-month period could optionally be provided by prospective study participants. Before DNA extraction, prospective study blood samples were shipped either frozen or at room temperature.

The material sequenced was PBMCs or T cells enriched from blood (not recorded which). The receptor was isolated from a man aged 30 to 39 who had recovered from COVID-19. In this chain, TRBV13 is recombined with TRBJ1-5; the D gene assignment is ambiguous. The CDR3 region: CASSLAGGEDTQHF. The DNA sequence is given as TGTGCCAGCAGCTTAGCGGGCGGGGAAGATACCCAGCATTTT.